The 26 T cell receptor beta chains listed next were all sequenced from one sample in a study of T cells after yellow fever vaccination. TCRdb used MiXCR to reprocess the 5' RACE reads, holding one entry per CDR3 protein. The table lists fewer than 450,000 distinct CDR3 sequences, about 8.3% of them singletons. The starting material was PBMCs, obtained more than 35 days after the first yellow fever vaccination. The receptors here all came from a man aged 18-30 years who received the YFV17D yellow fever vaccine.

This clonotype has a handful of counts. The chain employs TRBV6-5 and TRBJ2-7, with D uncertain. V lost 0 bases and J lost 6, with 21 bases in between. Germline V gene data show CDR1 as MNHEY and CDR2 as SVGAGI. This CDR3 has 17 residues. The CDR3 reads CASSYSTFEKVAGEQYF. CDR3 DNA: TGTGCCAGCAGTTACTCGACATTTGAAAAGGTCGCAGGCGAGCAGTACTTC.

The chain combines TRBV12-3 or TRBV12-4 with TRBJ2-1; TRBD2 aligns across 7 bases. Trimming at V came to 7 bases and at J to 6 bases, leaving 9 bases not matched to a gene. This CDR3 has 14 residues. The CDR3 DNA sequence: TGTGCCAGCACCGCCGGGGGAGGGGCCAATGAGCAGTTCTTC. It specifies CASTAGGGANEQFF.

The rearrangement links TRBV12-3 or TRBV12-4 to TRBJ1-1; D remains unclear. The CDR3 spans 12 residues. Deletions cut 9 bases from V and 3 bases from J, with 11 bases between. CDR3 residues: CASRRWDTEAFF. DNA of the CDR3: TGTGCCAGTCGTAGATGGGACACTGAAGCTTTCTTT.

This chain connects TRBV9 to TRBJ2-5; 9 bases map to TRBD1. The trim removed 2 bases at V and 2 bases at J, leaving 7 bases unmatched. The CDR3 contains 16 residues. Germline assignment: CDR1 SGDLS and CDR2 YYNGEE. CDR3: CASSVTGQGMQETQYF. In DNA, the CDR3 is TGTGCCAGCAGCGTGACAGGACAGGGGATGCAAGAGACCCAGTACTTC.

This clonotype has more than one count but fewer than ten. The CDR3 DNA follows: TGTGCCAGCAGCCCCCGGGGGGCGAACACCGGGGAGCTGTTTTTT. This encodes CASSPRGANTGELFF. This sequence joins TRBV7-8 and TRBJ2-2; 7 positions match TRBD2. The CDR3 extends over 15 amino acids. Losses at the gene ends were 5 bases for V and 0 bases for J; bases not matched to a gene: 3. Germline CDR1 and CDR2: SGHVS and FQNEAQ.

This clonotype was counted ten times or more. The CDR3 here is CASSTQSGGDNEQFF. In nucleotides, the CDR3 is TGCGCCAGCAGCACTCAGAGCGGGGGGGACAATGAGCAGTTCTTC. V usage is TRBV5-1 and J usage is TRBJ2-1; TRBD2 aligns across 10 bases. CDR1 SGHRS and CDR2 YFSETQ come from the germline V gene. CDR3 length: 15 amino acids. V lost 4 bases to trimming and J lost 5 bases; unmatched junction nucleotides: 6.

The gene calls are TRBV20-1 and TRBJ1-4; 9 positions agree with TRBD1. Germline lookup yields CDR1 DFQATT and CDR2 SNEGSKA (reference sequence). The V gene end was trimmed by 3 bases and the J gene end by 8 bases; junction bases not matched to a gene: 10. The CDR3 is 15 amino acids. The CDR3, as DNA: TGCAGTGCTAGTGACCCCGGGACAGGGAAAGAAAAACTGTTTTTT. This translates into CSASDPGTGKEKLFF.

This clonotype came up a few times. The chain couples TRBV6-2 or TRBV6-3 to TRBJ2-7; D is unresolved. Between the trimmed V and J ends, which lost 2 bases and 2 bases, there was a span of 13 bases. The V gene's germline CDR1 is MNHEY and CDR2 SVGEGT. The CDR3 is 15 residues long. DNA of the CDR3: TGTGCCAGCAGTTACACGGAAAGGTGGGCCTACGAGCAGTACTTC. Residues: CASSYTERWAYEQYF.

Ten or more counts support this clonotype. The chain recombines TRBV5-1 with TRBJ1-1, with D possibly being TRBD1 (5 bases). V was pared by 3 bases and J by 7 bases, with 10 bases between. Germline CDR1 SGHRS, CDR2 YFSETQ. This CDR3 region has 12 residues. The CDR3 is CASSSTAGEAFF. Here the CDR3 DNA reads TGCGCCAGCAGCTCGACAGCAGGTGAAGCTTTCTTT.

This clonotype was counted only a few times. The chain employs TRBV12-3 or TRBV12-4 and TRBJ2-5; 14 bases line up with TRBD2. V dropped 4 bases and J dropped 2; count of bases not matched to a gene: 3. The CDR3 loop spans 16 amino acids. This chain's CDR3 is CASSSTSGGAQETQYF. Here the CDR3 DNA reads TGTGCCAGCAGTTCGACTAGCGGGGGGGCTCAAGAGACCCAGTACTTC.

CDR3 in amino acids: CASSYDGGPAGELFF. As DNA, the CDR3 is TGTGCCAGCAGTTACGATGGGGGTCCCGCCGGGGAGCTGTTTTTT. The chain links TRBV6-5 to TRBJ2-2; D tentatively reads TRBD1 or TRBD2 (5 bases each). Per germline, CDR1 MNHEY and CDR2 SVGAGI. This CDR3 has 15 residues. Trimming left V 2 bases short and J 6 bases short, with 13 bases between.

The chain combines TRBV12-5 with TRBJ1-1; no definite D call. CDR1 and CDR2 from the germline V gene are LGHNT and FRNRAP. The CDR3 is made up of 17 amino acids. Trimming cost V 0 bases and J 2 bases, with 16 bases left between them. CDR3 coding DNA: TGTGCTAGTGGTTTGGTACTCTTCCGGGAGGGAAACACTGAAGCTTTCTTT. Translated, it gives CASGLVLFREGNTEAFF.

J is TRBJ2-1 and V is TRBV20-1; TRBD1 agrees at 8 bases. The CDR3 runs to 11 residues. J gave up 12 bases and V 4 bases, and 5 bases lay outside the gene matches. Germline CDR1 reads DFQATT; CDR2 reads SNEGSKA (reference sequence). The CDR3 nucleotides are TGCAGTGCTATTAACAGGGGGGTGCAGTTCTTC. It encodes CSAINRGVQFF.

This clonotype has ten or more counts. V gene TRBV5-1 combines with J gene TRBJ2-3, with D maybe TRBD1 (5 bases). Trimming took off 0 bases at V and 0 bases at J, with 5 bases between the two ends. This CDR3 contains 14 residues. Germline CDR1 and CDR2: SGHRS and YFSETQ. The CDR3 DNA follows: TGCGCCAGCAGCTTGGACAGGAGCACAGATACGCAGTATTTT. Translation gives CASSLDRSTDTQYF.

This clonotype came up a few times. The chain employs TRBV29-1 and TRBJ2-2; 9 bases map to TRBD2. The V gene end was trimmed by 6 bases and the J gene end by 4 bases; junction bases not matched to a gene: 9. The germline V gene encodes CDR1 SQVTM and CDR2 ANQGSEA. The CDR3 covers 15 residues. The CDR3 protein is CSVFGGREGTGELFF. In nucleotides, the CDR3 is TGCAGCGTCTTCGGCGGGCGGGAGGGCACCGGGGAGCTGTTTTTT.

In the case of this clonotype: A single base separates this from a much larger clone, so it may be a read error. The V call is TRBV20-1, the J call TRBJ1-1; D not certain. Deletions cut 5 bases from V and 2 bases from J, with 9 bases between. The CDR3 is 12 amino acids. Germline V gene data show CDR1 as DFQATT and CDR2 as SNEGSKA (reference sequence). The CDR3 coding sequence is TGCAGTGCTCAACATGGTAACACTGAAGCTTTCTTT. This gives the protein CSAQHGNTEAFF.

The genes are TRBV4-1 and TRBJ2-7; 8 nucleotides line up with TRBD1. Looked up from germline, CDR1 is MGHRA and CDR2 is YSYEKL. The CDR3 is made up of 14 amino acids. V shed 5 bases and J 1 base; nucleotides not matched to a gene: 4. CDR3 DNA: TGCGCCAGCAGCACAGGGGGGCTTTCCTACGAGCAGTACTTC. This encodes CASSTGGLSYEQYF.

Many counts were recorded for this clonotype. The chain carries TRBV6-5 and TRBJ2-1, with 8 bases identical to TRBD2. Germline V CDR1 and CDR2: MNHEY, SVGAGI. V dropped 6 bases and J dropped 0; count of bases not matched to a gene: 7. There are 16 residues in the CDR3. CDR3 bases: TGTGCCAGCAGCCGCAGCGGGGGAAGCTCCTACAATGAGCAGTTCTTC. Amino acids: CASSRSGGSSYNEQFF.

This clonotype was recorded at least ten times. The chain links TRBV7-3 to TRBJ2-1; a weak D match, TRBD2 (6 bases). Between the trimmed V and J ends, which lost 8 bases and 0 bases, there was a span of 11 bases. Per the germline V gene, CDR1 is SGHTA and CDR2 is FQGTGA. The CDR3 length is 14 residues. This CDR3 is CASSPGGSYNEQFF. The CDR3 DNA reads as TGTGCCAGCTCCCCCGGGGGCTCCTACAATGAGCAGTTCTTC.

This chain uses TRBV15 with TRBJ1-5; possible D gene TRBD1, 5 bases. In germline, CDR1 is LNHNV, CDR2 YYDKDF (reference sequence). The CDR3 runs to 19 residues. Trimming took 5 bases from V and 0 from J, leaving 23 bases between them. The CDR3 is CATSPPKGREGSSNQPQHF. The CDR3 DNA follows: TGTGCCACCAGCCCCCCGAAAGGCAGGGAAGGGAGTAGCAATCAGCCCCAGCATTTT.

V gene TRBV29-1 combines with J gene TRBJ2-3; TRBD2 might be the D (5 bases). V was pared by 4 bases and J by 1 base, with 9 bases between. The germline gives CDR1 SQVTM, CDR2 ANQGSEA. CDR3 length equals 13 residues. In DNA form, the CDR3 reads TGCAGCGTTGTCCGGCGGGGCACAGATACGCAGTATTTT. Translated: CSVVRRGTDTQYF.

This clonotype occurred many times. This chain connects TRBV29-1 to TRBJ2-5; TRBD2 aligns across 12 bases. The trim removed 4 bases at V and 5 bases at J, leaving 11 bases unmatched. The CDR3 totals 16 residues. The germline gives CDR1 SQVTM, CDR2 ANQGSEA. This CDR3 is CSVAREGLAGRETQYF. DNA of the CDR3: TGCAGCGTTGCCCGCGAAGGACTAGCGGGGAGGGAGACCCAGTACTTC.

This clonotype has only a few counts. The V call is TRBV5-4, the J call TRBJ2-5; 12 bases map to TRBD2. The germline V gene encodes CDR1 SGHNT and CDR2 YYREEE (reference sequence). The CDR3 has 13 residues. With 8 bases clipped from V and 4 bases from J, the junction kept 3 bases outside the gene matches. The CDR3 nucleotides read TGTGCCAGTAGACTAGCGGGGGCAGAGACCCAGTACTTC. Translating it yields CASRLAGAETQYF.

This clonotype occurred a few times. The chain employs TRBV5-1 and TRBJ2-5; 8 bases fit TRBD2. Germline CDR1 is SGHRS and CDR2 is YFSETQ. The CDR3 runs to 15 residues. Trimming at V came to 10 bases and at J to 2 bases, leaving 13 bases not matched to a gene. CDR3 residues: CASSSAGGRQETQYF. The DNA of the CDR3 is TGCGCCTCATCCTCGGCGGGGGGTCGACAAGAGACCCAGTACTTC.

This clonotype was seen a handful of times. The chain joins TRBV23-1 to TRBJ2-1, with D possibly called TRBD1 or TRBD2 (8 bases each). TRBV23-1 is annotated as an ORF whose role is uncertain. V was trimmed by 7 bases and J by 9 bases, leaving 22 bases between them. The CDR3 spans 15 residues. CDR3 sequence: CASKRTGTRQSEQFF. CDR3 nucleotides: TGCGCCAGCAAAAGGACAGGGACTAGACAAAGTGAGCAGTTCTTC.

This clonotype turned up a few times. The chain links TRBV29-1 to TRBJ2-1, with a weak D call TRBD2 (5 bases). Germline V gene data show CDR1 as SQVTM and CDR2 as ANQGSEA. This CDR3 comprises 12 residues. With 7 bases removed from V and 4 bases from J, the gap between germline ends came to 11 bases. CDR3 amino acids: CSAGSVYNEQFF. The CDR3, as DNA: TGCAGCGCGGGATCGGTTTACAATGAGCAGTTCTTC.